A selection of T cell receptor beta chains follows, all from one sample in a study of CD8+CD57+ T cells in acquired aplastic anemia. TCRdb used MiXCR to reprocess the reads, holding one entry per CDR3 protein. The table lists some 150,000 distinct CDR3 sequences, about two thirds of them singletons, with approximately 42% in the top ten. Sample: sorted CD4+, CD8+, or CD8+CD57+ T cells (not recorded which) from PBMCs. The receptors were gathered from a human donor with aplastic anemia. The CDR3 runs from the conserved cysteine through the conserved F or W. The D gene is left open where the match is weak. Size values are once, few and many counts, or a class for expanded clones, and some rows have none.

j_call,clone_size,d_call,v_call,cdr3_nt,cdr3_aa
TRBJ2-3,-,TRBD2,TRBV20-1,TGCAGTGCTAGCAACAGCGGGGGCACAGATACGCAGTATTTT,CSASNSGGTDTQYF
TRBJ1-1,-,-,TRBV5-4,TGTGCCAGCAGCTTGACCATTGGGGCGGAAGCTTTCTTT,CASSLTIGAEAFF
TRBJ2-7,-,-,TRBV7-9,TGTGCCAGCAGCGTATGGGGGAAGGGCTCCTACGAGCAGTACTTC,CASSVWGKGSYEQYF
TRBJ2-2,many,TRBD2,TRBV28,TGTGCCAGCAGAACCGGGACTACAGACACCGGGGAGCTGTTTTTT,CASRTGTTDTGELFF
TRBJ2-7,many,TRBD2,TRBV14,TGTGCCAGCAGCCAAGCGGGAGGGGGGCCCGAGCGGTACTTC,CASSQAGGGPERYF
TRBJ2-1,-,-,TRBV19,TGTGCCAGTAGTAGTGACTCTAGTTGGATTCCCAATGAGCAGTTCTTC,CASSSDSSWIPNEQFF
TRBJ1-1,few,-,TRBV29-1,TGCAGCGTTGGCGGAATTGAAGCTTTCTTT,CSVGGIEAFF
TRBJ2-1,-,TRBD2,TRBV24-1,TGTGCCACCAGTGACGGGACTAGCGGCTCCTACAATGAGCAGTTCTTC,CATSDGTSGSYNEQFF
TRBJ2-7,-,TRBD1,TRBV28,TGTGCCAGCAGTTCCGGGACAGGGGTCCACGAGCAGTACTTC,CASSSGTGVHEQYF
TRBJ2-4,-,-,TRBV20-1,TGCAGTGCTAGATCGCGCGTAGTTCTGTCGGGAAACATTCAGTACTTC,CSARSRVVLSGNIQYF
TRBJ1-3,-,-,TRBV15,TGTGCCACCAGCAGAAAACTGGACAGCCTTGGAAACACCATATATTTT,CATSRKLDSLGNTIYF
TRBJ2-7,-,-,TRBV20-1,TGCAGTGCTAGATGGACAGAATCCTACGAGCAGTACTTC,CSARWTESYEQYF
TRBJ2-1,many,-,TRBV20-1,TGCAGTGCAGCAGGGGGGGCTTACAATGAGCAGTTCTTC,CSAAGGAYNEQFF
TRBJ1-1,few,-,TRBV7-8,TGTGCCAGCAGCTTTAGGCGTACGGGCAGGGGAAAAACTGAAGCTTTCTTT,CASSFRRTGRGKTEAFF
TRBJ1-5,-,-,TRBV7-8,TGTGCCAGCAGCTTAGCCCGAGGATGCAATCAGCCCCAGCATTTT,CASSLARGCNQPQHF
TRBJ2-2,few,-,TRBV24-1,TGTGCCACCAGTATAGGAACGAACACCGGGGAGCTGTTTTTT,CATSIGTNTGELFF
TRBJ2-7,-,-,TRBV5-1,TGCGCCAGCAGCCCCGGGGGAGCTGGCGAGCAGTACTTC,CASSPGGAGEQYF
TRBJ2-2,-,-,TRBV15,TGTGCCACCAGCAGAGATGCGAGCACCGGGGAGCTGTTTTTT,CATSRDASTGELFF
TRBJ2-7,-,TRBD2,TRBV7-6,TGTGCCAGCAGCTTAGCGGCGGGGGGGCGGGGAGAGCAGTACTTC,CASSLAAGGRGEQYF
TRBJ1-5,-,-,TRBV19,TGTGCCAGCATTTTCAACGGGCAAAATCAGCCCCAGCATTTT,CASIFNGQNQPQHF
TRBJ2-5,few,TRBD1,TRBV7-2,TGTGCCAGCAGCTGGGGGACAGGGGACCAAGAGACCCAGTACTTC,CASSWGTGDQETQYF
TRBJ2-7,few,TRBD1,TRBV4-1,TGCGCCAGCAGCCAAACCACAGGGGGCAGGTACGAGCAGTACTTC,CASSQTTGGRYEQYF
TRBJ1-2,-,TRBD1,TRBV7-8,TGTGCCAGCAGCCATACCCGGACAGGGTCTGGCTACACCTTC,CASSHTRTGSGYTF
TRBJ2-7,-,-,TRBV29-1,TGTGCCAGCAGCTTGAGGGTGACCTACGAGCAGTACTTC,CASSLRVTYEQYF
TRBJ2-1,-,-,TRBV19,TGTGCCAGTAAGAGCAGGACAGTCCTGAGGAATGAGCAGTTCTTC,CASKSRTVLRNEQFF
TRBJ2-2,-,-,TRBV5-1,TGCGCCAGCAGCGAACGGGCCGGGGAGCTGTTTTTT,CASSERAGELFF
TRBJ2-6,-,-,TRBV2,TGTGCCAGCGGTGACTCGCGGGACCGATTACCCTCTGGGGCCAACGTCCTGACTTTC,CASGDSRDRLPSGANVLTF
TRBJ2-7,few,-,TRBV2,TGTGCCAGCAGTGAGGCAGATCGCTACGAGCAGTACTTC,CASSEADRYEQYF
TRBJ1-1,few,-,TRBV12-3/TRBV12-4,TGTGCCAGCACCCCCCAGGACGAGGGGCGGAAGGCTGAAGCTTTCTTT,CASTPQDEGRKAEAFF
TRBJ2-7,-,-,TRBV7-9,TGTGCCAGCTCCCAGGGGGGACTAGGCGAGCAGTACTTC,CASSQGGLGEQYF
TRBJ1-1,-,-,TRBV7-9,TGTGCCAGCAGCCCCTCAACTGAAGCTTTCTTT,CASSPSTEAFF
TRBJ1-3,-,-,TRBV19,TGTGCCAGTGGGCCCCTGACAGGAGCGCGGGGAAACACCATATATTTT,CASGPLTGARGNTIYF
TRBJ1-2,-,-,TRBV14,TGTGCCAGCAGCCAGGTTCAGGGCTATGGCTACACCTTC,CASSQVQGYGYTF
TRBJ2-7,-,TRBD1,TRBV19,TGTGCCTGGAGTCGGACAGGGAGGGAGCAGTACTTC,CAWSRTGREQYF
TRBJ2-7,few,-,TRBV20-1,TGCAGTGCTAGAGGTCCAGCTGGCTACGAGCAGTACTTC,CSARGPAGYEQYF
TRBJ1-1,-,TRBD1,TRBV20-1,TGCAGTGCTAGAGGCCAACAGGGGAAGGAAGGAAACACTGAAGCTTTCTTT,CSARGQQGKEGNTEAFF
TRBJ2-5,-,-,TRBV2,TGTGCCAGCAGTGAGACCGCCCGCGGGGAGACCCAGTACTTC,CASSETARGETQYF
TRBJ1-1,few,-,TRBV12-3/TRBV12-4,TGTGCCAGCAGTTCCTTCAGGGGGAACACTGAAGCTTTCTTT,CASSSFRGNTEAFF
TRBJ1-3,many,-,TRBV12-3/TRBV12-4,TGTGCCAGCACGGGGGCCAGCTCTGGAAACACCATATATTTT,CASTGASSGNTIYF
TRBJ1-1,-,-,TRBV10-3,TGTGCCATCAGTGAGGACCAGGGATACACTGAAGCTTTCTTT,CAISEDQGYTEAFF
TRBJ1-2,-,-,TRBV5-1,TGCGCCAGCAGCTTCTCAGGGGAGAGGGGCTATGGCTACACCTTC,CASSFSGERGYGYTF
TRBJ1-2,-,TRBD1,TRBV20-1,TGCAGTGCCCCGGGACAGGTGGACTACACCTTC,CSAPGQVDYTF
TRBJ2-7,-,-,TRBV10-2,TGCGCCAGCAGTGAGTCTAACGGGGCAGCCTACGAGCAGTACTTC,CASSESNGAAYEQYF